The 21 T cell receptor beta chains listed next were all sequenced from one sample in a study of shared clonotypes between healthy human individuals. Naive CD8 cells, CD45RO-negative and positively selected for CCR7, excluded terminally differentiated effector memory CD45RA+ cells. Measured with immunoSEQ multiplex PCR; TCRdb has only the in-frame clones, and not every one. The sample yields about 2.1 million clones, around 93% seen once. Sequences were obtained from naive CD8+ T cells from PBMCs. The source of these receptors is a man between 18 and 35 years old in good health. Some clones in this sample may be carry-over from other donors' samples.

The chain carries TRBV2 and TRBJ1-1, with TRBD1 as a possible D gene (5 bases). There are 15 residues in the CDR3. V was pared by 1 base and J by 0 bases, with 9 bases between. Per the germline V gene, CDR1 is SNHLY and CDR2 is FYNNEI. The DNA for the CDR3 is TGTGCCAGCAGTGAAGGGGCAGGGATGAACACTGAAGCTTTCTTT. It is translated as CASSEGAGMNTEAFF.

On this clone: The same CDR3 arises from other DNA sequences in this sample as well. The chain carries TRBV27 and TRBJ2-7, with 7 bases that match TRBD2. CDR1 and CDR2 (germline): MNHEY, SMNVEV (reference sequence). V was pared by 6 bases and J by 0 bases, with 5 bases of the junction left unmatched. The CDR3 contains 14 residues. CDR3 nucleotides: TGTGCCAGCAGCTCTAGCGGAAGCTCCTACGAGCAGTACTTC. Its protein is CASSSSGSSYEQYF.

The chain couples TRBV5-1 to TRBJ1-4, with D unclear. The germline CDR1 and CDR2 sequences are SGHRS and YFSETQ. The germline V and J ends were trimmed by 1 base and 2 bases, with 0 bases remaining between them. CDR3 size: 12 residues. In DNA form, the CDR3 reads TGCGCCAGCAGCTTGACTAATGAAAAACTGTTTTTT. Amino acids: CASSLTNEKLFF. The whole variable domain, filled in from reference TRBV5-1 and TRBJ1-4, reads KAGVTQTPRYLIKTRGQQVTLSCSPISGHRSVSWYQQTPGQGLQFLFEYFSETQRNKGNFPGRFSGRQFSNSRSEMNVSTLELGDSALYLCASSLTNEKLFFGSGTQLSVL.

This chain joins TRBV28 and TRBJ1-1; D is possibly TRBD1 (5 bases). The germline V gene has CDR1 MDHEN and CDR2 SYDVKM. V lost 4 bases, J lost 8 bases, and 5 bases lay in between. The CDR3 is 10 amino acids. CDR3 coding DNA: TGTGCCAGCAGTTCAGGGGAAGCTTTCTTT. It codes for CASSSGEAFF.

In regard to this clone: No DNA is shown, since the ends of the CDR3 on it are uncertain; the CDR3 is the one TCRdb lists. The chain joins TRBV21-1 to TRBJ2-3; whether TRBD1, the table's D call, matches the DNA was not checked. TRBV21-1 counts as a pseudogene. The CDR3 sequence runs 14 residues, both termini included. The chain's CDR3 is CASSGVGLGNTQYF.

The CDR3 DNA is TGTGCCAGTACCGCCGGGACAGGAATAGTCAATCAGCCCCAGCATTTT. Its translation is CASTAGTGIVNQPQHF. The chain recombines TRBV19 with TRBJ1-5; TRBD1 aligns across 8 bases. The CDR3 consists of 16 residues. J gave up 3 bases and V 7 bases, and 11 bases lay outside the gene matches. Germline V gives CDR1 LNHDA, CDR2 SQIVND (reference sequence).

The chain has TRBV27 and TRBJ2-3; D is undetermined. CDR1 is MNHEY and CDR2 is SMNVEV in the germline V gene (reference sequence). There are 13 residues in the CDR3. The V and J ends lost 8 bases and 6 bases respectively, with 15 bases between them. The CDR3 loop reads CASGGVGGDTQYF. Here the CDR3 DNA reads TGTGCCAGCGGTGGGGTGGGTGGGGATACGCAGTATTTT.

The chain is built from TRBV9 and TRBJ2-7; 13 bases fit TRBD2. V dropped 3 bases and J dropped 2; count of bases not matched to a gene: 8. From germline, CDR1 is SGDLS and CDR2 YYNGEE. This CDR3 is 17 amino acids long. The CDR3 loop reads CASSDSPTSGRAYEQYF. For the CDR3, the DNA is TGTGCCAGCAGCGACTCCCCCACTAGCGGGAGGGCCTACGAGCAGTACTTC.

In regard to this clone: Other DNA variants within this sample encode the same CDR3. CDR3 nucleotide sequence: TGTGCCAGCAGTTTTAGCGGGAGTATCTACGAGCAGTACTTC. Residues: CASSFSGSIYEQYF. V gene TRBV5-6 combines with J gene TRBJ2-7, with 9 bases aligning to TRBD2. Trimming took 5 bases from V and 3 from J; bases not matched to a gene: 6. This CDR3 region has 14 residues. Germline CDR1 is SGHDT and CDR2 is YYEEEE.

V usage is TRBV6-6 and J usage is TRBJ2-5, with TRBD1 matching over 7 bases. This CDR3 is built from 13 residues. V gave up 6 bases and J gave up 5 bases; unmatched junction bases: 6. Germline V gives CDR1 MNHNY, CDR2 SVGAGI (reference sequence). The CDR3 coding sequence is TGTGCCAGCAGCGACAGGGCACGGGAGACCCAGTACTTC. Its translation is CASSDRARETQYF.

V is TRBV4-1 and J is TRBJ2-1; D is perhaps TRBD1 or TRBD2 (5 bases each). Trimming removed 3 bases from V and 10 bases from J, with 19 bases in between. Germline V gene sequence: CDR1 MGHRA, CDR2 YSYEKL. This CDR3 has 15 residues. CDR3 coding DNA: TGCGCCAGCAGCCATCCTGACCGAGGGGTGTGGGAGCAGTTCTTC. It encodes CASSHPDRGVWEQFF.

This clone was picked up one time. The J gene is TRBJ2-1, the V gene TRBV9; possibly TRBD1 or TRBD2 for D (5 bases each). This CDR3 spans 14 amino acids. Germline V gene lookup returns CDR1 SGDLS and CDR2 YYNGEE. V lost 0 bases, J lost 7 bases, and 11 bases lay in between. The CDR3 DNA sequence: TGTGCCAGCAGCGTAGACAGGTCGGGGAATGAGCAGTTCTTC. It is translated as CASSVDRSGNEQFF. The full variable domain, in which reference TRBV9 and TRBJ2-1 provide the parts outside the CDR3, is DSGVTQTPKHLITATGQRVTLRCSPRSGDLSVYWYQQSLDQGLQFLIQYYNGEERAKGNILERFSAQQFPDLHSELNLSSLELGDSALYFCASSVDRSGNEQFFGPGTRLTVL.

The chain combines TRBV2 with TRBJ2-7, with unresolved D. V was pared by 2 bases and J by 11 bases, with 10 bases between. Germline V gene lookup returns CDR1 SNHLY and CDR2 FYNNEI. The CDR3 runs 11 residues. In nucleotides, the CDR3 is TGTGCCAGCAGTGAACGGCAGGAAAAGTACTTC. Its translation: CASSERQEKYF.

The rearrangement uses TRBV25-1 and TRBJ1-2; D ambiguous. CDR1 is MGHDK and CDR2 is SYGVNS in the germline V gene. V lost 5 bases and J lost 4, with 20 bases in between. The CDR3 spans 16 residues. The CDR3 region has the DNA TGTGCCAGCAGTAAGGCGCAACTGGGAAAGACCTATGGCTACACCTTC. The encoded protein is CASSKAQLGKTYGYTF.

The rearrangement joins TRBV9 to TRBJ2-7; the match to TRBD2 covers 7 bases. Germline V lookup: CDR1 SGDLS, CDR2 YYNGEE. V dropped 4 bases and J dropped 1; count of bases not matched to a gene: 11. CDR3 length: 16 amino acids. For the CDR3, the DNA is TGTGCCAGCAGCCCCGAGGCGGGAGTTTTTTCCTACGAGCAGTACTTC. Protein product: CASSPEAGVFSYEQYF.

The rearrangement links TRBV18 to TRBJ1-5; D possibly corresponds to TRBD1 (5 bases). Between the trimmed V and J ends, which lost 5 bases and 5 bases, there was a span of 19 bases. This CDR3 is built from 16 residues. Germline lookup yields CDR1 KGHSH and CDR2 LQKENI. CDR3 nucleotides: TGTGCCAGCTCAAAAGGCTCGGGGGGGATCTATCAGCCCCAGCATTTT. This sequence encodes CASSKGSGGIYQPQHF.

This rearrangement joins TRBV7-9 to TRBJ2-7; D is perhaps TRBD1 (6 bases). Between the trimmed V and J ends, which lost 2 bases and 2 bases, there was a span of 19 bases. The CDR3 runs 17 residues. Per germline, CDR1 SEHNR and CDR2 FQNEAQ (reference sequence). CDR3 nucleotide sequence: TGTGCCAGCAGCTTACCTACTTCGAAAGGACAGCCCTACGAGCAGTACTTC. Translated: CASSLPTSKGQPYEQYF.

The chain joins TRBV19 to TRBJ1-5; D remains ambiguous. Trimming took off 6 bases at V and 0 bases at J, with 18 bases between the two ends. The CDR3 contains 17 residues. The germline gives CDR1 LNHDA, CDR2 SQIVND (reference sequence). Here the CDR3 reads CASSPKPGYLSNQPQHF. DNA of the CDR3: TGTGCCAGTAGCCCCAAGCCGGGGTATCTTAGCAATCAGCCCCAGCATTTT.

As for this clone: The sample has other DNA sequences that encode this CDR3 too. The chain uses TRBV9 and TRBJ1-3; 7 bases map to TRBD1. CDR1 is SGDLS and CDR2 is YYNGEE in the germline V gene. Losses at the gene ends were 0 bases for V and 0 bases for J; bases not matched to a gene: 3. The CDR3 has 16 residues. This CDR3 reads CASSVDRGGSGNTIYF. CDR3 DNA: TGTGCCAGCAGCGTAGACAGGGGCGGCTCTGGAAACACCATATATTTT.

Written as DNA, the CDR3 is TGTGCCAGCAGTTCGCAAGACTGGACCATTGCCGGGGAGCTGTTTTTT. As protein: CASSSQDWTIAGELFF. The gene calls are TRBV27 and TRBJ2-2, with D unclear. V shed 4 bases and J shed 6 bases, with 18 bases lying between them. CDR3 length equals 16 residues. Germline V gene lookup returns CDR1 MNHEY and CDR2 SMNVEV (reference sequence).

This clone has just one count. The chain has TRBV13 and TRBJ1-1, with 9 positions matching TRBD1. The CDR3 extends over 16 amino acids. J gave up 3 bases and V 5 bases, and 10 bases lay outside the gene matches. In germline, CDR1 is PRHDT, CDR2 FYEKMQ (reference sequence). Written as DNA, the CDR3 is TGTGCCAGCAGCCCACGGGACAGGGCCGGGGACACTGAAGCTTTCTTT. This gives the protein CASSPRDRAGDTEAFF.